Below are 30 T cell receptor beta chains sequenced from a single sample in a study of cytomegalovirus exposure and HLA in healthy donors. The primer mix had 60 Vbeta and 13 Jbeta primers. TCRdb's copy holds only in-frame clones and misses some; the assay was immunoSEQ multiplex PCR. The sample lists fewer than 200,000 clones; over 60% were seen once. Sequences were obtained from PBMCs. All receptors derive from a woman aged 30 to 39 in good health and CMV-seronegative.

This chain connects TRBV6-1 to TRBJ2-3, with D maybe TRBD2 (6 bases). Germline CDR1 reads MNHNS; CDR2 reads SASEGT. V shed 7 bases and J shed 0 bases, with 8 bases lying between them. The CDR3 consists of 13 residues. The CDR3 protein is CASIRGSTDTQYF. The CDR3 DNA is TGTGCCAGCATCCGGGGGAGCACAGATACGCAGTATTTT.

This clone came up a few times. CDR3 coding DNA: TGTGCCAGCAGCTTCCACGGTGAAGCTTTCTTT. It translates to CASSFHGEAFF. The rearrangement links TRBV5-4 to TRBJ1-1; no firm D call. V lost 2 bases and J lost 7, with 6 bases in between. CDR3 length: 11 amino acids. CDR1 is SGHNT and CDR2 is YYREEE in the germline V gene (reference sequence).

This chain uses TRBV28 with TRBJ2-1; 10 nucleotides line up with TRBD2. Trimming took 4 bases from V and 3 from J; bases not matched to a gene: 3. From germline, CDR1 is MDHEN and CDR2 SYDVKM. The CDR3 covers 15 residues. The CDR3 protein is CASSSAGGLYNEQFF. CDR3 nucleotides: TGTGCCAGCAGTTCAGCGGGGGGGCTCTACAATGAGCAGTTCTTC. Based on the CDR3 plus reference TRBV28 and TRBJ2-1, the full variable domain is DVKVTQSSRYLVKRTGEKVFLECVQDMDHENMFWYRQDPGLGLRLIYFSYDVKMKEKGDIPEGYSVSREKKERFSLILESASTNQTSMYLCASSSAGGLYNEQFFGPGTRLTVL.

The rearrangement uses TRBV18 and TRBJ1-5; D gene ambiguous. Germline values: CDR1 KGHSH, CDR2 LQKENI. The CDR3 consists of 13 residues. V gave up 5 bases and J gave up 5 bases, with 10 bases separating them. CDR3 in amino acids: CASSMSSYQPQHF. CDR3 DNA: TGTGCCAGCTCAATGTCGTCCTATCAGCCCCAGCATTTT.

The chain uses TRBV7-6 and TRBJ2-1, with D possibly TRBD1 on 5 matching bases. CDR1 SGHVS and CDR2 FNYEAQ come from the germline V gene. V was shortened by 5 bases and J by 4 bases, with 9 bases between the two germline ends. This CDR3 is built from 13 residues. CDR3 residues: CASSQTEYNEQFF. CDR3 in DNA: TGTGCCAGCAGCCAGACAGAATACAATGAGCAGTTCTTC.

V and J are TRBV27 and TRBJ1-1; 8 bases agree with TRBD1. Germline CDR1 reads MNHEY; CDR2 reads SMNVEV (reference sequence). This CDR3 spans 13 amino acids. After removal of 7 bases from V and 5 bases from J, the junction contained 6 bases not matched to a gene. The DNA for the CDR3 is TGTGCCAGCACCACGGACAGGGAGACTGAAGCTTTCTTT. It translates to CASTTDRETEAFF.

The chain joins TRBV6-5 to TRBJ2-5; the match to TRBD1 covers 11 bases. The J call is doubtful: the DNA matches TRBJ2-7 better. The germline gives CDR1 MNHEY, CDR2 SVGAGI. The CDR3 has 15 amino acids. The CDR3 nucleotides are TGTGCCAGCAGTTACTCGGGACAGGGGGAGTACGAGCAGTACTTC. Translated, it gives CASSYSGQGEYEQYF.

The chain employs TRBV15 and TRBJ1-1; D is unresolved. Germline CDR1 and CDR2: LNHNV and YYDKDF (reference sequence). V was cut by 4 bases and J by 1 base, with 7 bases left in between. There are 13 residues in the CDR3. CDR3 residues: CATSTSRNTEAFF. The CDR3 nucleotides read TGTGCCACCAGCACCTCTAGGAACACTGAAGCTTTCTTT.

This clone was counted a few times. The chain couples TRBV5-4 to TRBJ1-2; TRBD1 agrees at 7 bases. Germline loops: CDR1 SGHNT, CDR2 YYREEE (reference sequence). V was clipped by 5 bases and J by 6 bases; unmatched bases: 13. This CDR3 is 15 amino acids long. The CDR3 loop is CASRRTGFDADGYTF. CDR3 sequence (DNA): TGTGCCAGCAGGCGGACAGGTTTCGATGCGGATGGCTACACCTTC.

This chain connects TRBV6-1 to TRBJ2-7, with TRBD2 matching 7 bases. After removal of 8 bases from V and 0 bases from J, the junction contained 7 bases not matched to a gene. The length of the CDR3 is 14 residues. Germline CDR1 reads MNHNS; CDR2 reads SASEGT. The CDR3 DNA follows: TGTGCCAGCCAAGGAGCGGGGACCTCCTACGAGCAGTACTTC. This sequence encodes CASQGAGTSYEQYF.

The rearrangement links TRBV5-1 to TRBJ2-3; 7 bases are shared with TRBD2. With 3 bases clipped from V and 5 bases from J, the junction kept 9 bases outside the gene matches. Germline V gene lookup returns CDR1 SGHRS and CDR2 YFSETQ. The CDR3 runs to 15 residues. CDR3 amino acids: CASSYIGEGVDTQYF. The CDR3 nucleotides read TGCGCCAGCAGCTATATTGGGGAGGGCGTAGATACGCAGTATTTT.

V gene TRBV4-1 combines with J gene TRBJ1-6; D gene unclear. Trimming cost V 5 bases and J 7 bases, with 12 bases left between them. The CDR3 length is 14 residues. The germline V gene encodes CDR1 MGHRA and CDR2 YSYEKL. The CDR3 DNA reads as TGCGCCAGCAGCACAGAAGGTATCAATTCACCCCTCCACTTT. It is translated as CASSTEGINSPLHF.

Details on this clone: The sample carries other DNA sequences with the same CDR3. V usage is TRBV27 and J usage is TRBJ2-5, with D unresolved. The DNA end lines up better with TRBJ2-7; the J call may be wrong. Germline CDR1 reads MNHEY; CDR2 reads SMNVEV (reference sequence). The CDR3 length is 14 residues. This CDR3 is CASSLTRNPYEQYF. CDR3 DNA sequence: TGTGCCAGCAGTTTAACGAGGAACCCCTACGAGCAGTACTTC.

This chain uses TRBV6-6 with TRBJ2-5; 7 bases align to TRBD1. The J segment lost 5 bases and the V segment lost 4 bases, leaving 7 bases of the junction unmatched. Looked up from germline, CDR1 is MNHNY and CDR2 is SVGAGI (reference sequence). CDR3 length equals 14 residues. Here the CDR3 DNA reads TGTGCCAGCAGTTTACCAGGGGGTGGGGAGACCCAGTACTTC. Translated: CASSLPGGGETQYF.

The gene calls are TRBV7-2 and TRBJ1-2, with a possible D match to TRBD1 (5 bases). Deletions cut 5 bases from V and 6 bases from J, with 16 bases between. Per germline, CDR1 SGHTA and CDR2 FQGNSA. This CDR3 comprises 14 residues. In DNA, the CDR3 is TGTGCCAGCAGCCCTTCCCCCAGGGTGAATGGCTACACCTTC. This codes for CASSPSPRVNGYTF. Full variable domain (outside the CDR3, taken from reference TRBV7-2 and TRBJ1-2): GAGVSQSPSNKVTEKGKDVELRCDPISGHTALYWYRQSLGQGLEFLIYFQGNSAPDKSGLPSDRFSAERTGGSVSTLTIQRTQQEDSAVYLCASSPSPRVNGYTFGSGTRLTVV.

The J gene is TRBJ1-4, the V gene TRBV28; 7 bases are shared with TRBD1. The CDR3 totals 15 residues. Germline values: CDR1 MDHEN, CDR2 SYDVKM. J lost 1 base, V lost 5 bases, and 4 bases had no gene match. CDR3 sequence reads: CASSPWDRTNEKLFF. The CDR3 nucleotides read TGTGCCAGCAGTCCCTGGGACAGAACTAATGAAAAACTGTTTTTT.

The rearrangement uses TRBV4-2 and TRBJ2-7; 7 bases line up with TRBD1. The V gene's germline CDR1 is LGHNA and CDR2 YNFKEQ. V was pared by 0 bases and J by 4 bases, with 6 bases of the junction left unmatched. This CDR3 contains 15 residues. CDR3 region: CASSQDPGTAYEQYF. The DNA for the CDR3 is TGTGCCAGCAGCCAAGACCCCGGGACAGCTTACGAGCAGTACTTC.

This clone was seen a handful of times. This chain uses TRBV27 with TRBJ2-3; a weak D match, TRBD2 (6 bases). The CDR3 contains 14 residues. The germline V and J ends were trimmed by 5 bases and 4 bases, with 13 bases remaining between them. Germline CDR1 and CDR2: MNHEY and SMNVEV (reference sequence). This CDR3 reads CASSTTSLSDTQYF. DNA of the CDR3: TGTGCCAGCAGTACTACTAGCTTGTCAGATACGCAGTATTTT.

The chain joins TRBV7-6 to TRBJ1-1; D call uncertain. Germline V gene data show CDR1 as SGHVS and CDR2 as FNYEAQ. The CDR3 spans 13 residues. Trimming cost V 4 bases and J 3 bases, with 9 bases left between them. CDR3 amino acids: CASSSLRDTEAFF. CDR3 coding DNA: TGTGCCAGCAGCTCCTTGAGGGACACTGAAGCTTTCTTT.

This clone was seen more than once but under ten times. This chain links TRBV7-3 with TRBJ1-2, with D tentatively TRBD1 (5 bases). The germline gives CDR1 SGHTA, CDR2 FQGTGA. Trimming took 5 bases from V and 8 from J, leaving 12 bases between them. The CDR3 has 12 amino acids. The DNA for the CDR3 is TGTGCCAGCAGCCAACAGGACGGCGGCTACACCTTC. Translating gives CASSQQDGGYTF. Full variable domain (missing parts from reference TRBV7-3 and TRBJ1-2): GAGVSQTPSNKVTEKGKYVELRCDPISGHTALYWYRQSLGQGPEFLIYFQGTGAADDSGLPNDRFFAVRPEGSVSTLKIQRTERGDSAVYLCASSQQDGGYTFGSGTRLTVV.

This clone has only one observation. This CDR3 is CASSREGNTEAFF. DNA of the CDR3: TGCGCCAGCAGCCGTGAGGGGAACACTGAAGCTTTCTTT. The J gene is TRBJ1-1, the V gene TRBV5-1; D ambiguous. Germline V gene sequence: CDR1 SGHRS, CDR2 YFSETQ. This CDR3 is 13 amino acids long. V gave up 4 bases and J gave up 1 base, with 8 bases separating them.

For the CDR3, the DNA is TGTGCCAGCAGCTTGTGGGACAGGGGTGAAAAACTGTTTTTT. Its protein product is CASSLWDRGEKLFF. The genes are TRBV5-4 and TRBJ1-4, with TRBD1 matching over 10 bases. This CDR3 is 14 amino acids long. CDR1 and CDR2 (germline): SGHNT, YYREEE (reference sequence). Trimming cost V 1 base and J 7 bases; bases outside gene matches: 1.

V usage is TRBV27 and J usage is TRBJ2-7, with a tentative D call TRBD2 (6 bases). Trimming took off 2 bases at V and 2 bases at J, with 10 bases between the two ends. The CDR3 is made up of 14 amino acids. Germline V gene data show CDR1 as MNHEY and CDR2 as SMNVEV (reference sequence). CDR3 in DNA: TGTGCCAGCAGTTTAGGCGGGGATACCTACGAGCAGTACTTC. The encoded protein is CASSLGGDTYEQYF.

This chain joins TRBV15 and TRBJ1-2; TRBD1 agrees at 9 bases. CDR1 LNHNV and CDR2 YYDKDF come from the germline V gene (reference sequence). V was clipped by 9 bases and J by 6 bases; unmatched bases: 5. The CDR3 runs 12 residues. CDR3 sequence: CATMGTGHGYTF. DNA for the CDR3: TGTGCCACAATGGGGACAGGGCATGGCTACACCTTC.

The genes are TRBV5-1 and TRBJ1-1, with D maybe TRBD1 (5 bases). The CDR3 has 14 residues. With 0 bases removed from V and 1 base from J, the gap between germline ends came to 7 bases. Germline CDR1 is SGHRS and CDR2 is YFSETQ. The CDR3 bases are TGCGCCAGCAGCTTGGGACAGCCGAACACTGAAGCTTTCTTT. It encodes CASSLGQPNTEAFF. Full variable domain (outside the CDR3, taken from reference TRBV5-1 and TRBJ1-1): KAGVTQTPRYLIKTRGQQVTLSCSPISGHRSVSWYQQTPGQGLQFLFEYFSETQRNKGNFPGRFSGRQFSNSRSEMNVSTLELGDSALYLCASSLGQPNTEAFFGQGTRLTVV.

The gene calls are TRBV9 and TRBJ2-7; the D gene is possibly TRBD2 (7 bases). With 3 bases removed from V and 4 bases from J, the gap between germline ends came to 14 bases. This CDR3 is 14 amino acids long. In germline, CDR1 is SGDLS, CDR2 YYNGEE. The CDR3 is CASSGRGGRYEQYF. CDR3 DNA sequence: TGTGCCAGCAGCGGGAGGGGGGGGAGATACGAGCAGTACTTC. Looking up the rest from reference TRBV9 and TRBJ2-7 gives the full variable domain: DSGVTQTPKHLITATGQRVTLRCSPRSGDLSVYWYQQSLDQGLQFLIQYYNGEERAKGNILERFSAQQFPDLHSELNLSSLELGDSALYFCASSGRGGRYEQYFGPGTRLTVT.

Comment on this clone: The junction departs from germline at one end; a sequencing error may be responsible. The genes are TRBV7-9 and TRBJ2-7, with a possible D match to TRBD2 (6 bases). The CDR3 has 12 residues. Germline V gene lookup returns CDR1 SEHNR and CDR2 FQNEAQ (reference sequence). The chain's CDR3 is CSSSPEGTGQYF. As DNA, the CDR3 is TGTTCCAGCAGCCCGGAGGGGACGGGGCAGTACTTC.

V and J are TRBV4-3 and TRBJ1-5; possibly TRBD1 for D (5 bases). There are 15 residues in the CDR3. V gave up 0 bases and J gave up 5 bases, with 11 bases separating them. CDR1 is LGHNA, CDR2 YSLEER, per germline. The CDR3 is CASSQDRGMYQPQHF. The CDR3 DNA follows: TGCGCCAGCAGCCAAGATCGGGGGATGTATCAGCCCCAGCATTTT.

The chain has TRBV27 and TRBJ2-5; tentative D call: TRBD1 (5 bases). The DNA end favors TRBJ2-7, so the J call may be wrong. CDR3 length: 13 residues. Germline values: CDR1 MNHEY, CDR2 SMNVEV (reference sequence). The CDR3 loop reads CASSSTGNYEQYF. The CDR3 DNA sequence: TGTGCCAGCAGTTCAACAGGAAACTACGAGCAGTACTTC.

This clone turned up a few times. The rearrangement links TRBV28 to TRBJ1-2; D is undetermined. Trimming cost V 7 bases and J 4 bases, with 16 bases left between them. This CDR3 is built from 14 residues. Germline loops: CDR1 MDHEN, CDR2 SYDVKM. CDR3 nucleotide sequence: TGTGCCAGCAACCACGGGAACAAGCGCTATGGCTACACCTTC. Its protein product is CASNHGNKRYGYTF.